A single sample gave rise to the 20 T cell receptor beta chains below, sequenced in a study of regulatory T cells in long-lasting Graves disease (dated by TCRdb to the early 2020s). In light of the paper, this sample's time point label describes: persistent/refractory GD, antithyroid drugs over 5 years with positive TRAb. RNA was extracted from PBMCs in TRIzol for both TCR sequencing and RNA sequencing. Preparation of the library involved multiplex PCR. Sequenced on an Illumina HiSeq 4000. iRepertoire HTBI primers and Arm-PCR amplification of CDR3 regions were used to construct TCR beta libraries. The public reads were reprocessed in TCRdb via fastp at Q25 and MiXCR, keeping in-frame beta chains. Records with the same CDR3 protein are collapsed into one entry carrying the most frequent genes and DNA. The sample has under 450,000 distinct CDR3 sequences on record, about a quarter of them singletons. The top ten hold approximately 26% of the sample.

The sequences come from peripheral blood mononuclear cells (PBMCs), collected when the disease was refractory, from a patient treated with antithyroid drugs. These receptors all come from a female donor with Graves disease.

This clonotype was detected many times. The chain couples TRBV11-2 to TRBJ2-5; TRBD2 aligns across 8 bases. Germline lookup yields CDR1 SGHAT and CDR2 FQNNGV. The junction had 8 bases not matched to a gene; V was cut back by 4 bases and J by 4 bases. This CDR3 spans 15 amino acids. The CDR3 spells CASSSWTSPSETQYF. Written as DNA, the CDR3 is TGTGCCAGCAGCTCCTGGACTAGCCCTTCAGAGACCCAGTACTTC. The whole variable domain, remainder taken from reference TRBV11-2 and TRBJ2-5, is EAGVAQSPRYKIIEKRQSVAFWCNPISGHATLYWYQQILGQGPKLLIQFQNNGVVDDSQLPKDRFSAERLKGVDSTLKIQPAKLEDSAVYLCASSSWTSPSETQYFGPGTRLLVL.

This chain connects TRBV6-1 to TRBJ2-2; maybe TRBD2 (8 bases). CDR3 length: 19 amino acids. Germline values: CDR1 MNHNS, CDR2 SASEGT. V lost 6 bases and J 4 bases, leaving 27 bases between the germline ends. The CDR3 DNA is TGTGCCAGCAGATTCGACAGGGCCAGCGGGAGAGGGTCCACCGGGGAGCTGTTTTTT. It yields the protein CASRFDRASGRGSTGELFF.

The gene calls are TRBV7-2 and TRBJ2-7, with a tentative D call TRBD2 (6 bases). CDR1 is SGHTA and CDR2 is FQGNSA in the germline V gene. Trimming took 5 bases from V and 0 from J, leaving 20 bases between them. This CDR3 region has 17 residues. The DNA of the CDR3 is TGTGCCAGCAGCCAACATAGAGCGGGTATTCTCTCCTACGAGCAGTACTTC. Residues: CASSQHRAGILSYEQYF. The whole variable domain, filled in from reference TRBV7-2 and TRBJ2-7, reads GAGVSQSPSNKVTEKGKDVELRCDPISGHTALYWYRQSLGQGLEFLIYFQGNSAPDKSGLPSDRFSAERTGGSVSTLTIQRTQQEDSAVYLCASSQHRAGILSYEQYFGPGTRLTVT.

This clonotype was counted ten times or more. The chain joins TRBV7-8 to TRBJ1-2, with TRBD1 matching 9 bases. The CDR3 covers 15 residues. V lost 1 base, J lost 6 bases, and 6 bases stayed unmatched. From germline, CDR1 is SGHVS and CDR2 FQNEAQ. As DNA, the CDR3 is TGTGCCAGCAGCTTAGGTGGACAGGGGTACCATGGCTACACCTTC. Protein product: CASSLGGQGYHGYTF.

The chain has TRBV4-1 and TRBJ2-7; D not resolved. Trimming stripped 0 bases from V and 7 bases from J, with 16 bases between. This CDR3 region has 15 residues. Germline V gene lookup returns CDR1 MGHRA and CDR2 YSYEKL. The CDR3 loop reads CASSQEGMIYGEQYF. CDR3 DNA sequence: TGCGCCAGCAGCCAAGAAGGGATGATCTACGGGGAGCAGTACTTC.

The V gene is TRBV19, the J gene TRBJ2-2, with unresolved D. V was clipped by 2 bases and J by 4 bases, with 17 bases between them. Germline CDR1 reads LNHDA; CDR2 reads SQIVND (reference sequence). The CDR3 length is 17 residues. CDR3 in DNA: TGTGCCAGTAGTATAATTCTTACTGCTCCAGGCACCGGGGAGCTGTTTTTT. It encodes CASSIILTAPGTGELFF.

The V call is TRBV7-9, the J call TRBJ2-1; TRBD2 agrees at 11 bases. Trimming removed 2 bases from V and 8 bases from J; junction bases left unmatched: 11. The CDR3 spans 17 residues. Germline CDR1 reads SEHNR; CDR2 reads FQNEAQ (reference sequence). This CDR3 reads CASSLHMTSGITDEQFF. The CDR3 DNA reads TGTGCCAGCAGCTTACATATGACTAGCGGGATAACGGATGAGCAGTTCTTC.

This clonotype was recorded at least ten times. The CDR3 DNA follows: TGTGCCAGCAGCACCTGGACTAGTATGAACACTGAAGCTTTCTTT. Its protein product is CASSTWTSMNTEAFF. The chain joins TRBV6-1 to TRBJ1-1; D gene ambiguous. V shed 6 bases and J shed 0 bases, with 14 bases lying between them. CDR1 is MNHNS, CDR2 SASEGT, per germline. The CDR3 is made up of 15 amino acids.

This chain links TRBV25-1 with TRBJ2-5; 9 bases map to TRBD2. The CDR3 contains 17 residues. Per germline, CDR1 MGHDK and CDR2 SYGVNS. J lost 5 bases, V lost 3 bases, and 13 bases had no gene match. The CDR3 region is CASSEGGRATTGETQYF. The DNA of the CDR3 is TGTGCCAGCAGTGAGGGCGGGAGGGCCACCACCGGTGAGACCCAGTACTTC. The whole variable domain, filled in from reference TRBV25-1 and TRBJ2-5, reads EADIYQTPRYLVIGTGKKITLECSQTMGHDKMYWYQQDPGMELHLIHYSYGVNSTEKGDLSSESTVSRIRTEHFPLTLESARPSHTSQYLCASSEGGRATTGETQYFGPGTRLLVL.

There are many counts of this clonotype. The chain carries TRBV6-5 and TRBJ2-5, with D uncertain. Germline-derived CDR1 and CDR2 are MNHEY and SVGAGI. The CDR3 totals 16 residues. V was shortened by 0 bases and J by 5 bases, with 16 bases between the two germline ends. In nucleotides, the CDR3 is TGTGCCAGCAGTTACTCGACGGCCGATACACCCGAGACCCAGTACTTC. It encodes CASSYSTADTPETQYF.

This clonotype was seen repeatedly, ten times or more. This rearrangement joins TRBV2 to TRBJ1-4; D remains unclear. The CDR3 is 14 amino acids. The V and J ends lost 4 bases and 3 bases respectively, with 9 bases between them. In germline, CDR1 is SNHLY, CDR2 FYNNEI. In nucleotides, the CDR3 is TGTGCCAGCAGTGGGGAGGAATCTAATGAAAAACTGTTTTTT. It specifies CASSGEESNEKLFF.

Worth noting for this clonotype: At one of its ends the junction is not consistent with the germline gene, which may arise from a read error. The chain uses TRBV29-1 and TRBJ1-3; D is ambiguous. The CDR3 contains 13 residues. Germline V gene lookup returns CDR1 SQVTM and CDR2 ANQGSEA. In DNA, the CDR3 is TGCAGCGTTGAAACAAGGTCTGGGAACACCATATATTTT. It specifies CSVETRSGNTIYF.

Comment on this clonotype: A read error may be the cause here, since a much bigger clone is one base away. The chain combines TRBV29-1 with TRBJ1-1; D remains unclear. Per germline, CDR1 SQVTM and CDR2 ANQGSEA. The CDR3 is 12 residues long. Trimming pared 4 bases from V and 4 bases from J, leaving 10 bases between. The CDR3 DNA follows: TGCAGCGTTGTGCTCAGGAGCACTGAAGCTTTCTTT. It codes for CSVVLRSTEAFF.

At least ten counts were recorded for this clonotype. The rearrangement uses TRBV11-2 and TRBJ2-7, with a weak D call TRBD1 (6 bases). This CDR3 region has 15 residues. Per germline, CDR1 SGHAT and CDR2 FQNNGV. Trimming left V 2 bases short and J 2 bases short, with 13 bases between. Here the CDR3 reads CASSLTSDRTYEQYF. The CDR3 coding sequence is TGTGCCAGCAGCTTAACCTCGGACAGAACCTACGAGCAGTACTTC.

The table lists this clonotype with a few counts. This sequence joins TRBV28 and TRBJ2-2, with 7 positions matching TRBD1. Germline V lookup: CDR1 MDHEN, CDR2 SYDVKM. After removal of 2 bases from V and 4 bases from J, the junction contained 13 bases not matched to a gene. The CDR3 runs to 18 residues. The CDR3 nucleotides read TGTGCCAGCAGTTTACAGAGGGACAGTCGGAAGTCCACCGGGGAGCTGTTTTTT. This gives the protein CASSLQRDSRKSTGELFF.

This clonotype was recorded many times. This chain joins TRBV6-2 or TRBV6-3 and TRBJ1-4, with no clear D. V lost 4 bases to trimming and J lost 3 bases, with 15 bases between them. Per germline, CDR1 MNHEY and CDR2 SVGEGT. The CDR3 extends over 16 amino acids. The CDR3 DNA follows: TGTGCCAGCAGTTTATTTCTAGCGGGAGCTAATGAAAAACTGTTTTTT. This codes for CASSLFLAGANEKLFF.

This clonotype showed up just once. This chain joins TRBV13 and TRBJ2-1; D possibly matches TRBD1 or TRBD2 (5 bases each). CDR1 and CDR2 from the germline V gene are PRHDT and FYEKMQ (reference sequence). The CDR3 loop spans 19 amino acids. The ends were cut back, 6 bases at V and 0 bases at J, with 24 bases in the middle. The CDR3 DNA is TGTGCCAGCAGTCCCGCTGAGGGGTTCCCCATTGGCTCCTACAATGAGCAGTTCTTC. Translation: CASSPAEGFPIGSYNEQFF.

The chain recombines TRBV5-4 with TRBJ1-1; 8 bases are a match to TRBD1. From germline, CDR1 is SGHNT and CDR2 YYREEE (reference sequence). The CDR3 is 15 residues long. With 5 bases clipped from V and 4 bases from J, the junction kept 10 bases outside the gene matches. The chain's CDR3 is CASRLVGQGSTEAFF. The DNA for the CDR3 is TGTGCCAGCAGACTCGTTGGACAGGGAAGCACTGAAGCTTTCTTT.

This clonotype was found many times. The J gene is TRBJ1-2, the V gene TRBV28; D gene unclear. The CDR3 has 14 residues. The V end lost 7 bases, the J end lost 3 bases, and 15 bases lay between the germline ends. Germline CDR1 is MDHEN and CDR2 is SYDVKM. Here the CDR3 reads CASNHPAGDYGYTF. In DNA, the CDR3 is TGTGCCAGCAACCACCCCGCTGGGGACTATGGCTACACCTTC.

Notes on this clonotype: A single base separates this from a much larger clone, so it may be a read error. The chain recombines TRBV12-3 or TRBV12-4 with TRBJ2-7; the match to TRBD2 covers 11 bases. This CDR3 comprises 14 residues. The V gene end was trimmed by 8 bases and the J gene end by 3 bases; junction bases not matched to a gene: 6. The CDR3 spells CASGTGTSGYEQYF. In DNA, the CDR3 is TGTGCCAGCGGTACCGGGACTAGCGGCTACGAGCAGTACTTC.